Listed below are T cell receptor beta chains from one sample, sequenced in a study of T cell responses to AZD1222 COVID-19 vaccine. Using immunoSEQ multiplex PCR, the repertoire was profiled, and TCRdb retains in-frame clones only, with some absent. Of some 120,000 clones listed, around nine tenths are singletons. Sequences were derived from peripheral blood, sampled on day 0 of AZD1222 vaccination. These receptors were obtained from an adult in good health. Each CDR3 is given with its conserved first and last residue. Fields, in order: D gene, V gene, clone size, J gene, CDR3 length, CDR3 DNA, CDR3 protein. D genes are given only for firm matches. The size field is filled for only some rows; it gives once, few, many or a size class.

.,TRBV20-1,.,TRBJ1-5,14,TGCAGTGCTAGTATTGGGGACCTTAATCAGCCCCAGCATTTT,CSASIGDLNQPQHF
.,TRBV25-1,.,TRBJ2-7,17,TGTGCCAGCAGTGAACCCCCAGAGTGGGGTAGAACCTACGAGCAGTACTTC,CASSEPPEWGRTYEQYF
.,TRBV7-6,.,TRBJ2-7,13,TGTGCCAGCAGCCAGAGGGGTGGGGTCGAGCAGTACTTC,CASSQRGGVEQYF
.,TRBV19,.,TRBJ2-2,14,TGTGCCAGTAGCAAGGATTCTTGGTCCGGGGAGCTGTTTTTT,CASSKDSWSGELFF
.,TRBV2,once,TRBJ1-3,13,TGTGCCAGCTTTGGGGGCGGTGGTATCACCATATATTTT,CASFGGGGITIYF
.,TRBV5-4,.,TRBJ1-4,14,TGTGCCAGCAGCAAGGACCGGTGGAATGAAAAACTGTTTTTT,CASSKDRWNEKLFF
TRBD2,TRBV5-4,.,TRBJ2-2,16,TGTGCCAGCAGCAAAGGACTAGCGGGAGCCACCGGGGAGCTGTTTTTT,CASSKGLAGATGELFF
.,TRBV20-1,.,TRBJ2-1,13,TGCAGTGCTAGTCTAGACTTCTACAATGAGCAGTTCTTC,CSASLDFYNEQFF
.,TRBV5-8,.,TRBJ2-7,13,TGTGCCAGCAGCCTCACAGGGATAAACGAGCAGTACTTC,CASSLTGINEQYF
.,TRBV7-2,once,TRBJ2-3,16,TGTGCCAGCAGCCTCGGAGGGGCGGACAGCACAGATACGCAGTATTTT,CASSLGGADSTDTQYF
.,TRBV7-9,.,TRBJ1-5,16,TGTGCCAGCAGCTCTTCTTCGAGGGAAATGTGGCAGCCCCAGCATTTT,CASSSSSREMWQPQHF
.,TRBV2,.,TRBJ1-2,14,TGTGCCAGCGGGCCCCCTGGCCTGGCATATGGCTACACCTTC,CASGPPGLAYGYTF
.,TRBV5-1,.,TRBJ1-5,16,TGCGCCAGCAGCCCCGGACAGCCAACTACAAATCAGCCCCAGCATTTT,CASSPGQPTTNQPQHF
TRBD1,TRBV11-3,.,TRBJ2-7,14,TGTGCCATTGCCGGGACAGGGGGCTCCTACGAGCAGTACTTC,CAIAGTGGSYEQYF
.,TRBV25-1,.,TRBJ2-2,16,TGTGCCAGCAGTGAAGTCGGTCAGGGAAACACCGGGGAGCTGTTTTTT,CASSEVGQGNTGELFF
TRBD1,TRBV5-6,.,TRBJ1-6,16,TGTGCCAGCAGCTTCCGGACGGGACAGTATAATTCACCCCTCCACTTT,CASSFRTGQYNSPLHF
TRBD2,TRBV6-5,.,TRBJ2-7,15,TGTGCCAGCAGTCGGTCGGGACTAGGTGACTACGAGCAGTACTTC,CASSRSGLGDYEQYF
.,TRBV11-3,.,TRBJ2-1,16,TGTGCCAGCAGCTTCCAAGGGGGGGGCCCCTACAATGAGCAGTTCTTC,CASSFQGGGPYNEQFF
TRBD1,TRBV29-1,once,TRBJ1-1,12,TGCAGCGCAGGGGGGGGTAGCACTGAAGCTTTCTTT,CSAGGGSTEAFF
.,TRBV30,few,TRBJ1-2,12,TGTGCCTGGAGTGGGGGGCCCTATGGCTACACCTTC,CAWSGGPYGYTF
.,TRBV2,once,TRBJ1-2,12,TGTGCCAGCAGTGATAGACCCAGTGGCTACACCTTC,CASSDRPSGYTF
.,TRBV5-1,.,TRBJ2-2,14,TGCGCCAGCAGCCTTCGGCCCGACACCGGGGAGCTGTTTTTT,CASSLRPDTGELFF
.,TRBV15,.,TRBJ1-3,13,TGTGCCACCAGCAAGGGTGTGGGAAACACCATATATTTT,CATSKGVGNTIYF
.,TRBV30,.,TRBJ1-2,16,TGTGCCTGGAAGGGTTTGCAAACAAGTGAGAACTATGGCTACACCTTC,CAWKGLQTSENYGYTF
TRBD2,TRBV19,.,TRBJ2-2,16,TGTGCCAGTAGTTCCGGGACTAGCCGAAACACCGGGGAGCTGTTTTTT,CASSSGTSRNTGELFF
TRBD2,TRBV10-2,.,TRBJ2-3,14,TGCGCCACCGGGACTAGCGGCATGGGAGATACGCAGTATTTT,CATGTSGMGDTQYF
.,TRBV7-2,.,TRBJ2-5,15,TGTGCCAGCAGCTTACGGGCAGCTAGTCAGGAGACCCAGTACTTC,CASSLRAASQETQYF
TRBD2,TRBV3-1/TRBV3-2,once,TRBJ2-2,17,TGTGCCAGCAGCCAAGGGCGGACTAGCGGACACACCGGGGAGCTGTTTTTT,CASSQGRTSGHTGELFF